Shown below are 22 T cell receptor beta chains from a single sample sequenced in a study of cytomegalovirus exposure and HLA in healthy donors. 13 Jbeta primers and 60 Vbeta primers were used for the PCR. The table came from immunoSEQ multiplex PCR; TCRdb's copy has only in-frame clones and leaves some out. Here the sample spans under 80,000 clones, 70% to 80% being singletons. Sequencing was performed on PBMCs. The receptors here all came from a man between 45 and 60 years old in good health and CMV-seropositive.

V gene TRBV15 combines with J gene TRBJ1-5; a possible D gene is TRBD1 (5 bases). With the DNA end fitting TRBJ2-3 better, the J assignment may be wrong. This CDR3 is built from 14 residues. CDR1 is LNHNV, CDR2 YYDKDF, per germline (reference sequence). CDR3 in amino acids: CATSRGGDYQPQYF. Written as DNA, the CDR3 is TGTGCCACCAGCAGAGGGGGCGATTATCAGCCCCAGTATTTT.

The chain is built from TRBV7-3 and TRBJ2-1, with 9 nucleotides matching TRBD2. V trimming: 0 bases; J trimming: 4 bases; junction bases outside the gene matches: 13. The length of the CDR3 is 19 residues. CDR1 SGHTA and CDR2 FQGTGA come from the germline V gene. The CDR3 spells CASSLTGALSGGLYNEQFF. CDR3 nucleotide sequence: TGTGCCAGCAGCTTAACGGGGGCCCTTAGCGGGGGCCTTTACAATGAGCAGTTCTTC.

J is TRBJ2-1 and V is TRBV27, with 9 bases fitting TRBD1. The J segment lost 8 bases and the V segment lost 2 bases, leaving 10 bases of the junction unmatched. Per the germline V gene, CDR1 is MNHEY and CDR2 is SMNVEV (reference sequence). The CDR3 has 16 residues. The CDR3 coding sequence is TGTGCCAGCAGTTTACCGGGACAGGGTACTACTCATGAGCAGTTCTTC. Protein: CASSLPGQGTTHEQFF.

The sample holds a few counts of this clone. The CDR3 spells CASSRDREAFF. CDR3 coding DNA: TGTGCCAGCAGTAGGGACAGGGAAGCTTTCTTT. V is TRBV28 and J is TRBJ1-1; 8 nucleotides line up with TRBD1. Looked up from germline, CDR1 is MDHEN and CDR2 is SYDVKM. CDR3 size: 11 residues. V lost 5 bases to trimming and J lost 8 bases; unmatched junction nucleotides: 1.

This clone was seen a few times. This rearrangement joins TRBV7-2 to TRBJ2-7; 10 bases fit TRBD2. Germline assignment: CDR1 SGHTA and CDR2 FQGNSA. The CDR3 contains 14 residues. The ends lost 3 bases at V and 6 bases at J; junction bases unmatched: 5. In DNA form, the CDR3 reads TGTGCCAGCAGCTTTAGCGGGGGGAGGCGCGAGCAGTACTTC. It encodes CASSFSGGRREQYF.

With respect to this clone: The junction departs from the called germline gene at one end, perhaps through a read error. The rearrangement joins TRBV27 to TRBJ1-6; TRBD1 is a possible D gene (6 bases). The CDR3 runs 14 residues. Germline assignment: CDR1 MNHEY and CDR2 SMNVEV (reference sequence). The CDR3: CASSTGTYNSPLRF. CDR3 DNA sequence: TGTGCCAGCAGTACAGGGACCTATAATTCACCCCTCCGCTTT.

As regards this clone: The junction departs from the called germline gene at one end, perhaps through a read error. V usage is TRBV7-9 and J usage is TRBJ2-1, with D maybe TRBD1 (5 bases). The germline V gene encodes CDR1 SEHNR and CDR2 FQNEAQ (reference sequence). The CDR3 extends over 16 amino acids. The CDR3 protein is CSSSLVAGRSYNEQFF. As DNA, the CDR3 is TGTTCCAGCAGCTTAGTGGCAGGGCGCTCCTACAATGAGCAGTTCTTC.

For this clone: One end of the junction does not line up with germline, which may come from a read error. The chain joins TRBV7-3 to TRBJ2-1; 14 bases line up with TRBD2. The CDR3 spans 14 residues. The germline gives CDR1 SGHTA, CDR2 FQGTGA. DNA for the CDR3: TGTGCCAGCAGCCTGGGACTAGCGGGAGCCGCTCTGATCTTC. Protein: CASSLGLAGAALIF.

The rearrangement joins TRBV19 to TRBJ1-1; 8 positions agree with TRBD1. Germline-derived CDR1 and CDR2 are LNHDA and SQIVND (reference sequence). The length of the CDR3 is 13 residues. J was trimmed by 4 bases and V by 5 bases; bases with no gene match: 3. CDR3 sequence (DNA): TGTGCCAGTAGTCCCAGGGGGCTCACTGAAGCTTTCTTT. Translation gives CASSPRGLTEAFF.

This clone was counted only a few times. The chain links TRBV6-1 to TRBJ2-7; 9 bases match TRBD2. The J call may be mistaken, given a closer DNA end match to TRBJ2-5. The CDR3 totals 13 residues. Germline V gives CDR1 MNHNS, CDR2 SASEGT. The CDR3 bases are TGTGCCAGCAGTTCGCGGGAGGGAGAGACCCAGTACTTC. This translates into CASSSREGETQYF.

This clone was seen more than once but under ten times. The chain couples TRBV6-5 to TRBJ1-5; TRBD1 agrees at 7 bases. Trimming at V came to 6 bases and at J to 3 bases, leaving 5 bases not matched to a gene. CDR3 length equals 14 residues. Germline CDR1 and CDR2: MNHEY and SVGAGI. As DNA, the CDR3 is TGTGCCAGCAGCACAGGGGCCTTCAATCAGCCCCAGCATTTT. Translating it yields CASSTGAFNQPQHF.

Turning to this clone: A read error may produce the germline difference seen at one junction end. J is TRBJ2-4 and V is TRBV7-9; maybe TRBD1 (6 bases). Germline CDR1 reads SEHNR; CDR2 reads FQNEAQ (reference sequence). The CDR3 has 15 residues. Here the CDR3 reads CSSSWRTAPKNIQYF. CDR3 nucleotide sequence: TGTTCCAGCAGCTGGCGGACAGCTCCCAAAAACATTCAGTACTTC. Based on the CDR3 plus reference TRBV7-9 and TRBJ2-4, the full variable domain is DTGVSQNPRHKITKRGQNVTFRCDPISEHNRLYWYRQTLGQGPEFLTYFQNEAQLEKSRLLSDRFSAERPKGSFSTLEIQRTEQGDSAMYLCSSSWRTAPKNIQYFGAGTRLSVL.

This chain links TRBV28 with TRBJ2-1; 10 positions match TRBD2. The germline CDR1 and CDR2 sequences are MDHEN and SYDVKM. This CDR3 is 16 amino acids long. The V segment lost 3 bases and the J segment 5 bases; nucleotides outside the gene matches: 7. The CDR3 nucleotides read TGTGCCAGCAGTTTGTCTAGCGGGAGTTTCGACAATGAGCAGTTCTTC. This codes for CASSLSSGSFDNEQFF.

The chain combines TRBV7-2 with TRBJ2-3; 9 bases agree with TRBD1. V shed 0 bases, J shed 2 bases, and the junction held 3 bases outside the gene matches. Germline CDR1 reads SGHTA; CDR2 reads FQGNSA. This CDR3 spans 16 amino acids. The CDR3 DNA reads TGTGCCAGCAGCTTAGCGGGACAGGGTTACACAGATACGCAGTATTTT. Translation gives CASSLAGQGYTDTQYF. Full variable domain (outside the CDR3, taken from reference TRBV7-2 and TRBJ2-3): GAGVSQSPSNKVTEKGKDVELRCDPISGHTALYWYRQSLGQGLEFLIYFQGNSAPDKSGLPSDRFSAERTGGSVSTLTIQRTQQEDSAVYLCASSLAGQGYTDTQYFGPGTRLTVL.

J is TRBJ2-1 and V is TRBV7-9, with 11 bases identical to TRBD1. The length of the CDR3 is 14 residues. CDR1 SEHNR and CDR2 FQNEAQ come from the germline V gene (reference sequence). Unmatched junction bases numbered 3, after V lost 4 bases and J lost 7 bases. The CDR3 nucleotides are TGTGCCAGCAGCTCCGGGACAGGGGGAAATGAGCAGTTCTTC. It translates to CASSSGTGGNEQFF. The full variable domain, its missing parts supplied by reference TRBV7-9 and TRBJ2-1, is DTGVSQNPRHKITKRGQNVTFRCDPISEHNRLYWYRQTLGQGPEFLTYFQNEAQLEKSRLLSDRFSAERPKGSFSTLEIQRTEQGDSAMYLCASSSGTGGNEQFFGPGTRLTVL.

Note on this clone: This may come from a read error, since a much larger clone is one base off. The same CDR3 arises from other DNA sequences in this sample as well. The CDR3 DNA reads TGCGCCAGCAGCCACGATATCATCGTACTCATCTCCAATGAGCAGTTCTTC. Translation gives CASSHDIIVLISNEQFF. The V call is TRBV4-3, the J call TRBJ2-1, with D unclear. Germline V CDR1 and CDR2: LGHNA, YSLEER. V gave up 3 bases and J gave up 6 bases, with 21 bases separating them. The CDR3 has 17 amino acids.

To note about this clone: This specimen includes other DNA sequences encoding the same CDR3. V gene TRBV9 combines with J gene TRBJ2-2, with 8 bases lining up with TRBD1. Germline loops: CDR1 SGDLS, CDR2 YYNGEE. The CDR3 sequence is 15 residues long. With 4 bases clipped from V and 1 base from J, the junction kept 3 bases outside the gene matches. CDR3 nucleotides: TGTGCCAGCAGCCCCGGGACAGGGAACACCGGGGAGCTGTTTTTT. It codes for CASSPGTGNTGELFF.

This clone occurred a few times. The rearrangement joins TRBV19 to TRBJ2-1; D not resolved. With 3 bases removed from V and 7 bases from J, the gap between germline ends came to 10 bases. Germline-derived CDR1 and CDR2 are LNHDA and SQIVND (reference sequence). CDR3 length: 13 amino acids. The CDR3 coding sequence is TGTGCCAGTAGTATTTCCTCCCCTAATGAGCAGTTCTTC. Translating gives CASSISSPNEQFF.

J is TRBJ1-2 and V is TRBV5-5; D ambiguous. The CDR3 contains 15 residues. Trimming left V 0 bases short and J 4 bases short, with 13 bases between. CDR1 is SGHKS, CDR2 YYEKEE, per germline (reference sequence). The CDR3 sequence is CASSLAGTDLYGYTF. The DNA of the CDR3 is TGTGCCAGCAGCTTGGCGGGAACAGACCTCTATGGCTACACCTTC.

As to this clone: The germline gene is not matched at one end of the junction; a read error may be the cause. V is TRBV27 and J is TRBJ2-3; the D gene is possibly TRBD2 (6 bases). The CDR3 runs to 17 residues. Germline assignment: CDR1 MNHEY and CDR2 SMNVEV (reference sequence). CDR3 sequence reads: CDSSAQIRAGSTDTQYF. The DNA of the CDR3 is TGTGACAGCAGTGCTCAGATCAGGGCGGGGAGCACAGATACGCAGTATTTT.

This clone turned up a few times. The J gene is TRBJ1-2, the V gene TRBV18; D might be TRBD1 (5 bases). Germline CDR1 KGHSH, CDR2 LQKENI. The CDR3 has 14 residues. V lost 2 bases, J lost 0 bases, and 7 bases lay in between. CDR3 coding DNA: TGTGCCAGCTCACCATTAGGGGCTAACTATGGCTACACCTTC. Translated: CASSPLGANYGYTF.

This clone has more than one count but fewer than ten. The chain uses TRBV4-3 and TRBJ2-7, with 7 bases identical to TRBD2. There are 15 residues in the CDR3. Germline V gene data show CDR1 as LGHNA and CDR2 as YSLEER. V lost 1 base to trimming and J lost 3 bases; unmatched junction nucleotides: 6. The CDR3 DNA reads as TGCGCCAGCAGCCAAGGCACGCGGGGGTACTACGAGCAGTACTTC. Protein: CASSQGTRGYYEQYF.